Given below is one T cell receptor (beta chain) in context. Clones were sequenced by immunoSEQ multiplex PCR, and TCRdb holds only the in-frame ones, with some missing. Here the sample spans around 86,000 clones, 75% to 90% being singletons. These data originate in a study of blood T cell repertoires in COVID-19. Germline loops: CDR1 SGDLS, CDR2 YYNGEE. This CDR3 is built from 13 residues. V shed 5 bases and J 4 bases; nucleotides not matched to a gene: 5. The chain couples TRBV9 to TRBJ2-7; 8 positions agree with TRBD1. This clonotype originated in a man at least 80 years old with acute or convalescent COVID-19. The sequenced sample consisted of peripheral blood. The CDR3 DNA reads as TGTGCCAGCAGTGAGGACAGGGTTTACGAGCAGTACTTC. As protein: CASSEDRVYEQYF. Supplemented by reference TRBV9 and TRBJ2-7, the full variable domain reads DSGVTQTPKHLITATGQRVTLRCSPRSGDLSVYWYQQSLDQGLQFLIQYYNGEERAKGNILERFSAQQFPDLHSELNLSSLELGDSALYFCASSEDRVYEQYFGPGTRLTVT.